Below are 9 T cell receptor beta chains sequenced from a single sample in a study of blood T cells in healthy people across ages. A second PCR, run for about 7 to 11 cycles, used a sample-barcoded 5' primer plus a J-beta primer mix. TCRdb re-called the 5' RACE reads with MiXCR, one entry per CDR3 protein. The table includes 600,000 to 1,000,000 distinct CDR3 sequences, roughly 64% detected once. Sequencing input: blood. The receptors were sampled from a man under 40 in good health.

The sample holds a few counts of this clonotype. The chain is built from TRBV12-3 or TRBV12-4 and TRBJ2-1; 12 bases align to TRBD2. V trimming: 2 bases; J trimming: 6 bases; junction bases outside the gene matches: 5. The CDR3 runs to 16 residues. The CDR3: CASSLIGLAGSNEQFF. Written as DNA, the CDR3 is TGTGCCAGCAGTTTAATAGGACTAGCGGGAAGCAATGAGCAGTTCTTC.

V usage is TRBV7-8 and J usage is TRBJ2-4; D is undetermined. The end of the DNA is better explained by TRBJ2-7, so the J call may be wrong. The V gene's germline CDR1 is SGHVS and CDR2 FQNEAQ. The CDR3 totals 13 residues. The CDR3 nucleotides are TGTGCCAGCAGCTTAGCGGTGTCCCGCGAGCAGTACTTC. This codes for CASSLAVSREQYF.

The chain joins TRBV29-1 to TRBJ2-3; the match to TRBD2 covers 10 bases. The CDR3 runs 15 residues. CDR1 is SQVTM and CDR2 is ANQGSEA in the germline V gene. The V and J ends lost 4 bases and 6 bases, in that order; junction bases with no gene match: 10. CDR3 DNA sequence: TGCAGCGTTGCCCAGGCTAGCGGGAGTTCCGATACGCAGTATTTT. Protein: CSVAQASGSSDTQYF.

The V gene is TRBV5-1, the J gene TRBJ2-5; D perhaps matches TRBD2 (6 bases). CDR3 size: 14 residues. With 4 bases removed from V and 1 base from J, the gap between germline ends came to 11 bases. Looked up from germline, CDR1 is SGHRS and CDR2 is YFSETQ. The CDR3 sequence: CASSGRGLQETQYF. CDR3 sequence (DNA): TGCGCCAGCAGCGGGCGGGGCCTCCAAGAGACCCAGTACTTC.

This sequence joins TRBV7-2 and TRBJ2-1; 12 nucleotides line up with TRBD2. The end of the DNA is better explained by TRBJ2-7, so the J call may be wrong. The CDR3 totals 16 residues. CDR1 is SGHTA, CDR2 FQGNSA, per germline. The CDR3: CASSPGLAGSYNEQYF. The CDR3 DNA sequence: TGTGCCAGCAGCCCCGGACTAGCGGGATCCTACAATGAGCAGTACTTC.

CDR3 protein: CASSSGQGEQPQHF. CDR3 DNA: TGTGCCAGCAGCTCCGGACAGGGAGAACAGCCCCAGCATTTT. The chain is built from TRBV7-9 and TRBJ1-5, with TRBD1 matching 8 bases. This CDR3 has 14 residues. Trimming at V came to 4 bases and at J to 7 bases, leaving 6 bases not matched to a gene. The germline gives CDR1 SEHNR, CDR2 FQNEAQ (reference sequence).

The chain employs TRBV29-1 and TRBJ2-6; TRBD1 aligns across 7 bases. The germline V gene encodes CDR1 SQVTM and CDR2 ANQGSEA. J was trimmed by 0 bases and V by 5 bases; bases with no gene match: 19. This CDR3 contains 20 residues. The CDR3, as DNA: TGCAGCGTTATAGGCACAGGGGTTTTCGGTTCCTCCTCTGGGGCCAACGTCCTGACTTTC. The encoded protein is CSVIGTGVFGSSSGANVLTF.

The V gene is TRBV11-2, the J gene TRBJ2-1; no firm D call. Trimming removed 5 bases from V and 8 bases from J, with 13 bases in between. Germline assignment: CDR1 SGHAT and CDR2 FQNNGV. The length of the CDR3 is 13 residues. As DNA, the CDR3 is TGTGCCAGCAGCATAGGGCCAGTGGATGAGCAGTTCTTC. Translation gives CASSIGPVDEQFF.

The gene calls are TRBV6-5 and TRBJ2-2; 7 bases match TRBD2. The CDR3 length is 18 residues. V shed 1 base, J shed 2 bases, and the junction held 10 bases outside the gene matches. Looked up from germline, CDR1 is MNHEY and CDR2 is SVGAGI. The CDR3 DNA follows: TGTGCCAGCAGTTACTACGGGGGGACGGGTCCCAACACCGGGGAGCTGTTTTTT. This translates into CASSYYGGTGPNTGELFF.